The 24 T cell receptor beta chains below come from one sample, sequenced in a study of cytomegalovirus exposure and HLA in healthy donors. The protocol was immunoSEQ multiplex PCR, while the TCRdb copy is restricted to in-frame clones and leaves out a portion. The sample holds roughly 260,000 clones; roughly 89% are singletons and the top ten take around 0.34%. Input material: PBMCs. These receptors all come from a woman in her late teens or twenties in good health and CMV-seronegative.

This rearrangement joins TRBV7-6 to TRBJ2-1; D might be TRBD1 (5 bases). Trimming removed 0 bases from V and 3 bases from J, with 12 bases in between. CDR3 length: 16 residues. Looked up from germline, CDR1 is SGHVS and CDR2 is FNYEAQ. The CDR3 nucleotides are TGTGCCAGCAGCTTAGCTTGGGGAAGGGGCTACAATGAGCAGTTCTTC. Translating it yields CASSLAWGRGYNEQFF.

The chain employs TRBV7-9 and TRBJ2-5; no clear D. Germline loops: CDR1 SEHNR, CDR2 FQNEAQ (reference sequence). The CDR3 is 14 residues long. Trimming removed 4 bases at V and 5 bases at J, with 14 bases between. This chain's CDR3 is CASSSEVSPETQYF. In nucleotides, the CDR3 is TGTGCCAGCAGCTCTGAGGTGTCCCCCGAGACCCAGTACTTC.

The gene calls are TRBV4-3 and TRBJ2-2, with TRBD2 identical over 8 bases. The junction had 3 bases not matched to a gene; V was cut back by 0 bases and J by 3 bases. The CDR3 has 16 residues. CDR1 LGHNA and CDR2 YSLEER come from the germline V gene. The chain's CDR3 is CASSQDSGDYTGELFF. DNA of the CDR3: TGCGCCAGCAGCCAAGATAGCGGGGACTACACCGGGGAGCTGTTTTTT.

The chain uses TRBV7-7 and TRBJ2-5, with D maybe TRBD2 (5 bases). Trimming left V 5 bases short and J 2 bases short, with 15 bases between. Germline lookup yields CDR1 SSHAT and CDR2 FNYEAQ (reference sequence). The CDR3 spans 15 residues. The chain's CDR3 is CASSPGSALQETQYF. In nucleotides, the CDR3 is TGTGCCAGCAGCCCGGGGTCCGCCCTACAAGAGACCCAGTACTTC.

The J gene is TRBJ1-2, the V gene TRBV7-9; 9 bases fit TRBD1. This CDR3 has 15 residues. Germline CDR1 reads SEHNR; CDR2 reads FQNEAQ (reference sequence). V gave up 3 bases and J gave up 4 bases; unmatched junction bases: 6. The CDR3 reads CASSFTGGAAYGYTF. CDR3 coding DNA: TGTGCCAGCAGCTTTACAGGGGGCGCAGCCTATGGCTACACCTTC.

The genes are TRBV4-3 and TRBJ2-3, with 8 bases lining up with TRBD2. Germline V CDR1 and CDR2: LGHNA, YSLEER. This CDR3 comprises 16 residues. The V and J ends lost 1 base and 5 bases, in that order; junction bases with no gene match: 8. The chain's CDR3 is CASSQGPGGPVDTQYF. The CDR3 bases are TGCGCCAGCAGCCAAGGGCCGGGGGGGCCAGTAGATACGCAGTATTTT.

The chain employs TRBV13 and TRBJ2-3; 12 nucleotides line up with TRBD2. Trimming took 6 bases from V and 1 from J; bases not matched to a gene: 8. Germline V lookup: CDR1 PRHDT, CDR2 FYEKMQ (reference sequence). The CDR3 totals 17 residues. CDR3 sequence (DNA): TGTGCCAGCAGTCGTCTAGCGGGGGGGCTAGGCACAGATACGCAGTATTTT. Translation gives CASSRLAGGLGTDTQYF.

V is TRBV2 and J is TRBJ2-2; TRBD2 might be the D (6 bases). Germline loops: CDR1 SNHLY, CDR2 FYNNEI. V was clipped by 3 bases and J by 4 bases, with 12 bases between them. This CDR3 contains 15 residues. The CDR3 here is CASSDPRGITGELFF. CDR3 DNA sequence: TGTGCCAGCAGTGACCCCCGGGGGATCACCGGGGAGCTGTTTTTT.

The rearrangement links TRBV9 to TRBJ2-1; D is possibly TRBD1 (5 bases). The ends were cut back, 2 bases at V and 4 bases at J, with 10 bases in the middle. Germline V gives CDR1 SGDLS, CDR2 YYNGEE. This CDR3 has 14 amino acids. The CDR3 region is CASSVVTGYNEQFF. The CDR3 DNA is TGTGCCAGCAGCGTCGTAACAGGTTACAATGAGCAGTTCTTC.

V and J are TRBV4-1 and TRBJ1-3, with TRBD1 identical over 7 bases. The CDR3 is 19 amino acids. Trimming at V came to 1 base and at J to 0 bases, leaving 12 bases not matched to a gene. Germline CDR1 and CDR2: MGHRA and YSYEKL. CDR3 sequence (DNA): TGCGCCAGCAGCCAAGTGGGTGGGACAGAAGACTTCTCTGGAAACACCATATATTTT. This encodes CASSQVGGTEDFSGNTIYF.

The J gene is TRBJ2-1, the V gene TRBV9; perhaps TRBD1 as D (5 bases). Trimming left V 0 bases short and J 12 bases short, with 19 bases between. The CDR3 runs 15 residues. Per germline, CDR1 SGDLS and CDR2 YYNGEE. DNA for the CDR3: TGTGCCAGCAGCGTAGCGAGGACGTCAGGGTATGCGCAGTTCTTC. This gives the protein CASSVARTSGYAQFF.

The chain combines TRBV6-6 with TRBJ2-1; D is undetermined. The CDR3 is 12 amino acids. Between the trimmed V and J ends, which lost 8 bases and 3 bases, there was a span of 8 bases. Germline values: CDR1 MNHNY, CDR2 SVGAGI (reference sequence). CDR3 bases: TGTGCCAGCCTGTCCGTCTACAATGAGCAGTTCTTC. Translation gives CASLSVYNEQFF.

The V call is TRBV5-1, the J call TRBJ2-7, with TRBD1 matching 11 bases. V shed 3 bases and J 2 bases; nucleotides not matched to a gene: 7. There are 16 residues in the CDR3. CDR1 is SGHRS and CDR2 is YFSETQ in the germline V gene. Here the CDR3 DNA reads TGCGCCAGCAGCTCATTCCCGGGACAGGGGGCCTACGAGCAGTACGTC. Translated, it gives CASSSFPGQGAYEQYV.

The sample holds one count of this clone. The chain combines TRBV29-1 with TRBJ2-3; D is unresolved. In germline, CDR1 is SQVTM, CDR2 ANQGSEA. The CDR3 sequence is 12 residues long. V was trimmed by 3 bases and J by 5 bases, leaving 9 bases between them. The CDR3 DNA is TGCAGCGTTGACATATCCGGAGATACGCAGTATTTT. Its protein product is CSVDISGDTQYF.

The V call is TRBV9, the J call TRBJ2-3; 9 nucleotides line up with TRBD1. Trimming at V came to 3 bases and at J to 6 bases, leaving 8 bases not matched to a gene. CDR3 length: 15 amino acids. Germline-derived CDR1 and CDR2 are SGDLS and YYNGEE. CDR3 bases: TGTGCCAGCAGCGCTCAGACAGGGGGAAGTGATACGCAGTATTTT. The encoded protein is CASSAQTGGSDTQYF.

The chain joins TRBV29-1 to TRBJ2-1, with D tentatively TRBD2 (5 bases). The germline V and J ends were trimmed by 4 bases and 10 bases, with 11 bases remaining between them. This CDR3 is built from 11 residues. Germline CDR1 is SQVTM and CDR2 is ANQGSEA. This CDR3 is CSVVGGIEQFF. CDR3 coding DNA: TGCAGCGTTGTAGGAGGCATCGAGCAGTTCTTC.

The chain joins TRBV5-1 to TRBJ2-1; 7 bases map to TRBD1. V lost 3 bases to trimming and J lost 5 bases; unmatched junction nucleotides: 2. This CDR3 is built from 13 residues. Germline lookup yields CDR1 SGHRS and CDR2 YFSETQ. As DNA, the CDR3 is TGCGCCAGCAGCTCTACAGGGGACAATGAGCAGTTCTTC. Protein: CASSSTGDNEQFF.

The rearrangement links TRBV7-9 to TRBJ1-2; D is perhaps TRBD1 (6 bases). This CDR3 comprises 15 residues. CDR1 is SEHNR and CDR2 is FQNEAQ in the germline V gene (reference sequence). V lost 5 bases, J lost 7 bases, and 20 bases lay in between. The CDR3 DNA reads TGTGCCAGCAGCCCAACAGGGTTGGGGCTACGTGGCTACACCTTC. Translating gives CASSPTGLGLRGYTF.

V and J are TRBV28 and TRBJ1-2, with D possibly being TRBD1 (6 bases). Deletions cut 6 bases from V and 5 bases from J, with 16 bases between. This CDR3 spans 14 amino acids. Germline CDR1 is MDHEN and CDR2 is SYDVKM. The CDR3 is CASSSTGTSYGYTF. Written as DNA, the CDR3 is TGTGCCAGCAGCTCAACCGGGACATCTTATGGCTACACCTTC.

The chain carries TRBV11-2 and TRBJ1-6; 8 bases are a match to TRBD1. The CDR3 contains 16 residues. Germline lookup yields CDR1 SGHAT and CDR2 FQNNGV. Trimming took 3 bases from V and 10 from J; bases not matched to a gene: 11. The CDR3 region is CASSLGGTGVESPLHF. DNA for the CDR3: TGTGCCAGCAGCTTGGGTGGGACAGGAGTCGAATCACCCCTCCACTTT. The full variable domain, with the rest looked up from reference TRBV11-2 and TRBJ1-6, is EAGVAQSPRYKIIEKRQSVAFWCNPISGHATLYWYQQILGQGPKLLIQFQNNGVVDDSQLPKDRFSAERLKGVDSTLKIQPAKLEDSAVYLCASSLGGTGVESPLHFGNGTRLTVT.

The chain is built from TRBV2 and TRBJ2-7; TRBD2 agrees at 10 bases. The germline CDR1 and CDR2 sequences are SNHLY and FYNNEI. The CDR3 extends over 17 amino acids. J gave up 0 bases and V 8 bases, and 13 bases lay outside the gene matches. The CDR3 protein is CASVIGLAGAGSYEQYV. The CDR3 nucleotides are TGTGCCAGCGTCATCGGGCTAGCGGGGGCCGGCTCCTACGAGCAGTACGTC.

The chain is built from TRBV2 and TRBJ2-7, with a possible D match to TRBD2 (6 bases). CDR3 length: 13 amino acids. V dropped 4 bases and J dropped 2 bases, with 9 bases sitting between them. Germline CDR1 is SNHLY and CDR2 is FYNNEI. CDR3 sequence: CASSGGGTYEQYV. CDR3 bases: TGTGCCAGCAGTGGTGGGGGGACCTACGAGCAGTACGTC.

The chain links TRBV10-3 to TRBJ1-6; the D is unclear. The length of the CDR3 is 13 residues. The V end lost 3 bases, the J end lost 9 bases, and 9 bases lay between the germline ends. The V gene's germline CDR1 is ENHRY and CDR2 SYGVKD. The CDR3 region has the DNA TGTGCCATCAGTGATCCGAGTACTTCACCCCTCCACTTT. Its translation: CAISDPSTSPLHF.

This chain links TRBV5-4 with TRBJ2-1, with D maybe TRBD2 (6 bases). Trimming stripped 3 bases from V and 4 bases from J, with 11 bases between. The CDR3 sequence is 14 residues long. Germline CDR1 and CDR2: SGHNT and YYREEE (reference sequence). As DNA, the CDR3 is TGTGCCAGCAGCTGGGAGGCAGGGTACAATGAGCAGTTCTTC. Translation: CASSWEAGYNEQFF.